Reported below is one T cell receptor (beta chain). What it binds is unknown. These data belong to a study of cytomegalovirus exposure and HLA in healthy donors. The PCR used 60 Vbeta and 13 Jbeta primers. Clones were read by immunoSEQ multiplex PCR, and TCRdb kept only the in-frame ones, dropping some. The profile shows about 120,000 clones, approximately 72% of them singletons. Points from the study as a whole: Cytomegalovirus status was reportedly diagnosed by the classifier with high specificity and sensitivity. Cytomegalovirus-associated status was assigned to 150 or so TCR beta chains.

The CDR3 is 16 amino acids. V gave up 3 bases and J gave up 0 bases, with 12 bases separating them. The germline gives CDR1 MDHEN, CDR2 SYDVKM. Material: PBMCs. This rearrangement joins TRBV28 to TRBJ1-5; D not certain. This clonotype was sampled from a man between 18 and 35 years old in good health and CMV-seronegative. CDR3 sequence reads: CASSFLRSNSNQPQHF. CDR3 sequence (DNA): TGTGCCAGCAGTTTTCTCCGTTCTAATAGCAATCAGCCCCAGCATTTT.